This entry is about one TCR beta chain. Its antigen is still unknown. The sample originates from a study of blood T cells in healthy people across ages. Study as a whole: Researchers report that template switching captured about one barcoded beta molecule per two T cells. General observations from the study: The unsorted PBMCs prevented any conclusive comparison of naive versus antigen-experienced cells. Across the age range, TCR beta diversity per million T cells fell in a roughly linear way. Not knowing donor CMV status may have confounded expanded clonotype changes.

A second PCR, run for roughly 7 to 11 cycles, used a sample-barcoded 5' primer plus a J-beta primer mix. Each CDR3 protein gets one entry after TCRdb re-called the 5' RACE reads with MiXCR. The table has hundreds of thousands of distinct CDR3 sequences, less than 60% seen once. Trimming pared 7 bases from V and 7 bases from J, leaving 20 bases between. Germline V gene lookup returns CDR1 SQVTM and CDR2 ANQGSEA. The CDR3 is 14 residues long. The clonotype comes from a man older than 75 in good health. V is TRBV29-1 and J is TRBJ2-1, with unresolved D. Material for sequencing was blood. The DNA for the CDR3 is TGCAGCGCGCGCGCGAGCCCTACGCAGAATGAGCAGTTCTTC. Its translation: CSARASPTQNEQFF.